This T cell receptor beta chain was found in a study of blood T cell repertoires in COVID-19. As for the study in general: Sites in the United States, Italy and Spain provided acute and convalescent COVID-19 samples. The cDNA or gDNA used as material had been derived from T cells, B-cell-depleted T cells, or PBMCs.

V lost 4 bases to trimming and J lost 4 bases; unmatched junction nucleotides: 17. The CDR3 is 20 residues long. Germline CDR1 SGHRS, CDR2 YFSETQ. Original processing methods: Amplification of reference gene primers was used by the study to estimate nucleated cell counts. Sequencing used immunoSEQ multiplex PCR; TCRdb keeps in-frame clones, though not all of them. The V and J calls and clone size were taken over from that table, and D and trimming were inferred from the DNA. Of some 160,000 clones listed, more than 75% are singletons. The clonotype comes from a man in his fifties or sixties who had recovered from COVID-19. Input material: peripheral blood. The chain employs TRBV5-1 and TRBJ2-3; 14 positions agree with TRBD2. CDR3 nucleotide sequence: TGCGCCAGCAGCCGACCGACTAGCGGGGGGGCTATAAGTAGCGCAGATACGCAGTATTTT. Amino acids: CASSRPTSGGAISSADTQYF.